Given below is one T cell receptor (beta chain) in context. As yet, its antigen is unknown. The sample comes from a study of Ad26.COV2.S vaccination and SARS-CoV-2 variants. Treatment in this sample: over 15 received Ad26.COV2.S at low or high dose, single or two shots; about 5 received placebo; per-sample allocation not given. The samples date from day 63 after the first vaccine or placebo injection. The CDR3 spans 14 residues. V was pared by 5 bases and J by 0 bases, with 8 bases between. The germline gives CDR1 MNHNY, CDR2 SVGAGI (reference sequence). Study-wide results and caveats: It was found that vaccine and placebo recipients had similar non-spike TCR breadth.

The table came from immunoSEQ multiplex PCR; TCRdb's copy has only in-frame clones and leaves some out. The table records 440,000 or so clones, 80% to 90% of them present only once. V and J are TRBV6-6 and TRBJ1-3; no clear D gene. Sequencing used peripheral blood, obtained in a trial of Ad26.COV2.S vaccine versus placebo. The sequence came from a person between 18 and 60 years old who received the Ad26.COV2.S COVID-19 vaccine or a placebo. The DNA for the CDR3 is TGTGCCAGCAGTCAAGACACCTCTGGAAACACCATATATTTT. Translated: CASSQDTSGNTIYF.